This TCR beta chain was sequenced for a study of T cells in Graves' hyperthyroidism and ophthalmopathy. PBMCs were obtained from about 9.9 ml fresh peripheral blood. Amplification targeted TCR beta CDR3 regions from RNA transcripts. Initially, a first-round RT-PCR of the TCR CDR3 employed the HTBI primer set. Each CDR3 protein is one row after TCRdb ran MiXCR on the multiplex PCR reads. The repertoire includes hundreds of thousands of distinct CDR3 sequences, over 15% of them detected once, and 15% to 20% sits in the top ten. Germline V lookup: CDR1 SGHTS, CDR2 YDEGEE. The ends lost 0 bases at V and 0 bases at J; junction bases unmatched: 4. The CDR3 sequence is 16 residues long.

J is TRBJ2-3 and V is TRBV5-8; 7 bases are a match to TRBD2. The specimen was blood. This clonotype was sampled from a woman aged 18-30 years with Graves' hyperthyroidism. The CDR3 coding sequence is TGTGCCAGCAGCTTGGGGGGTAGCGGGAGCACAGATACGCAGTATTTT. This translates into CASSLGGSGSTDTQYF.